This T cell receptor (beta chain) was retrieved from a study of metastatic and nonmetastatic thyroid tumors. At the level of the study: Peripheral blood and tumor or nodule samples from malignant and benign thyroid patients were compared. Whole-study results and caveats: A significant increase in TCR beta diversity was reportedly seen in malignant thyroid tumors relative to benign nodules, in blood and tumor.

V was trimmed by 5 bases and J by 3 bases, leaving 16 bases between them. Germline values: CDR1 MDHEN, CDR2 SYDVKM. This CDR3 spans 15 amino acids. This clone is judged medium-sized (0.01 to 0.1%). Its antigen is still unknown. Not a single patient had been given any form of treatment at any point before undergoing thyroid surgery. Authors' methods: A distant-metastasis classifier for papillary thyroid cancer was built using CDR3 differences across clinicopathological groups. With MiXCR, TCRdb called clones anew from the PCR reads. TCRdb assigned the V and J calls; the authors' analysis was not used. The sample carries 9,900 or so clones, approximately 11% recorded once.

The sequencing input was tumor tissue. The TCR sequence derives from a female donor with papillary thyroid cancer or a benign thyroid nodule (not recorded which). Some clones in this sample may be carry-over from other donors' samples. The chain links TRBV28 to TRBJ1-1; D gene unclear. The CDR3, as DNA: TGTGCCAGCAGTGGGCCTAACCCCGGTCACACTGAAGCTTTCTTT. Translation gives CASSGPNPGHTEAFF. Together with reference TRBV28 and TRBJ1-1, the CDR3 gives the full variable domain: DVKVTQSSRYLVKRTGEKVFLECVQDMDHENMFWYRQDPGLGLRLIYFSYDVKMKEKGDIPEGYSVSREKKERFSLILESASTNQTSMYLCASSGPNPGHTEAFFGQGTRLTVV.